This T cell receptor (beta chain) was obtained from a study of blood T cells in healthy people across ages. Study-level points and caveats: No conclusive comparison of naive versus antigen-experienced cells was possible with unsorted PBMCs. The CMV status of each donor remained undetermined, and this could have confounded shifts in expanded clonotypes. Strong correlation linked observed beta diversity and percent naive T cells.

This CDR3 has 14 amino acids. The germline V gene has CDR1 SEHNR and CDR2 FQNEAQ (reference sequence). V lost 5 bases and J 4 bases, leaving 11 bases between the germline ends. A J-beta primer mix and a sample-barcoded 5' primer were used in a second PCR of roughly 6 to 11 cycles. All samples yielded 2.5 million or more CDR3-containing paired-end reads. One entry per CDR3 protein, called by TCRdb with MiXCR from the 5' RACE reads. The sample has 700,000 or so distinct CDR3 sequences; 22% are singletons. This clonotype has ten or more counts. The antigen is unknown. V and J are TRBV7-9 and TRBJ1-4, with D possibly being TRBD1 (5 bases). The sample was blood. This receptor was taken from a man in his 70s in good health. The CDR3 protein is CASSRDGGNEKLFF. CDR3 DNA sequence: TGTGCCAGCAGCCGGGACGGCGGTAATGAAAAACTGTTTTTT.